This T cell receptor beta chain was documented in a study of siplizumab effects on memory and regulatory T cells. Study-wide context: Run as pairs, the mixed lymphocyte reactions received siplizumab at approximately 1 ug/mL or no drug.

For 6 days at 37°C, the mixed lymphocyte reaction cells were kept in coculture. Some clones are missing from TCRdb's copy, which holds only in-frame ones; the method was immunoSEQ multiplex PCR. This table holds 7,500 to 8,500 clones, less than 45% found once. This clone was counted between two and nine times. What it binds is unknown. Looked up from germline, CDR1 is MGHDK and CDR2 is SYGVNS. CDR3 length: 12 residues. The V gene end was trimmed by 4 bases and the J gene end by 6 bases; junction bases not matched to a gene: 2. Sample: CFSE-low (dividing) CD8+ T cells sorted from an allogeneic mixed lymphocyte reaction. The J gene is TRBJ2-5, the V gene TRBV25-1, with TRBD1 identical over 7 bases. The receptor was derived from a human donor in good health; the cells came from an allogeneic mixed lymphocyte reaction. CDR3 DNA: TGTGCCAGCAGTGGGACAGGCAAGACCCAGTACTTC. Encoded protein: CASSGTGKTQYF.